Below are 31 T cell receptor beta chains sequenced from a single sample in a study of blood T cell repertoires in COVID-19. Clones were read by immunoSEQ multiplex PCR, and TCRdb kept only the in-frame ones, dropping some. The sample gives 250,000 to 350,000 clones, more than 75% of which show up once; under 5% is in the top ten. What was sequenced was peripheral blood. The receptors derive from a woman aged 50 to 60 with active or convalescent COVID-19.

This clone was detected once. V is TRBV18 and J is TRBJ2-1; the D gene is possibly TRBD1 (6 bases). Germline CDR1 is KGHSH and CDR2 is LQKENI. The CDR3 loop spans 15 amino acids. Trimming stripped 1 base from V and 4 bases from J, with 11 bases between. CDR3 DNA: TGTGCCAGCTCACCACTGGGGGCTTTTTACAATGAGCAGTTCTTC. This gives the protein CASSPLGAFYNEQFF.

This chain joins TRBV4-1 and TRBJ2-7; 10 positions match TRBD2. The CDR3 spans 15 residues. After removal of 7 bases from V and 2 bases from J, the junction contained 8 bases not matched to a gene. Germline V lookup: CDR1 MGHRA, CDR2 YSYEKL. The CDR3 coding sequence is TGCGCCAGCAAGCAGGGGACTAGCGCCGCCTACGAGCAGTACTTC. Translated: CASKQGTSAAYEQYF.

This clone was seen once. The same CDR3 also results from other DNA sequences found in this sample. The CDR3 DNA reads TGTGCCAGCAGCTCACAGGGGAACACCGGGGAGCTGTTTTTT. Amino acid sequence: CASSSQGNTGELFF. V usage is TRBV7-2 and J usage is TRBJ2-2; D may be TRBD1 (6 bases). From germline, CDR1 is SGHTA and CDR2 FQGNSA. The ends were cut back, 4 bases at V and 1 base at J, with 7 bases in the middle. The CDR3 has 14 amino acids.

This clone was detected only once. The chain has TRBV30 and TRBJ2-7; unclear D gene. The CDR3 runs to 13 residues. From germline, CDR1 is GTSNPN and CDR2 SVGIG (reference sequence). V lost 1 base, J lost 2 bases, and 9 bases lay in between. The CDR3: CAWSGIGAYEQYF. The CDR3 DNA follows: TGTGCCTGGAGTGGGATCGGAGCCTACGAGCAGTACTTC.

The chain links TRBV10-3 to TRBJ2-7; TRBD2 is a possible D gene (6 bases). This CDR3 contains 12 residues. Germline assignment: CDR1 ENHRY and CDR2 SYGVKD. Trimming shortened V by 6 bases and J by 4 bases, and 10 bases separated the two germline ends. CDR3: CAISGGAYEQYF. The CDR3 coding sequence is TGTGCCATCAGCGGCGGGGCTTACGAGCAGTACTTC.

V gene TRBV19 combines with J gene TRBJ2-1, with 10 bases aligning to TRBD2. Germline assignment: CDR1 LNHDA and CDR2 SQIVND (reference sequence). This CDR3 spans 17 amino acids. V was pared by 5 bases and J by 8 bases, with 15 bases of the junction left unmatched. The CDR3, as DNA: TGTGCCAGTAGTGCTCGTTGGTCTAGCGGGAGTAGGGATGAGCAGTTCTTC. Its protein is CASSARWSSGSRDEQFF. Together with reference TRBV19 and TRBJ2-1, the CDR3 gives the full variable domain: DGGITQSPKYLFRKEGQNVTLSCEQNLNHDAMYWYRQDPGQGLRLIYYSQIVNDFQKGDIAEGYSVSREKKESFPLTVTSAQKNPTAFYLCASSARWSSGSRDEQFFGPGTRLTVL.

This clone has just one count. The chain couples TRBV5-1 to TRBJ1-4; no clear D gene. There are 15 residues in the CDR3. Trimming took off 5 bases at V and 0 bases at J, with 11 bases between the two ends. Germline V gene sequence: CDR1 SGHRS, CDR2 YFSETQ. CDR3 residues: CASRPQTATNEKLFF. CDR3 DNA sequence: TGCGCCAGCAGGCCCCAAACGGCAACTAATGAAAAACTGTTTTTT.

Only a few counts were recorded for this clone. The chain joins TRBV21-1 to TRBJ1-2; the table calls TRBD1, which could not be checked here. TRBV21-1 represents a pseudogene. The CDR3 length is 17 residues. The CDR3 spells CASSTITGFQDFYGYTF. The CDR3 region has the DNA TGTGCCAGCAGCACCATTACAGGGTTCCAAGACTTTTATGGCTACACCTTC.

This clone was observed once. This chain connects TRBV27 to TRBJ1-1; D is unclear. Germline CDR1 and CDR2: MNHEY and SMNVEV (reference sequence). V was pared by 2 bases and J by 0 bases, with 7 bases between. The CDR3 sequence is 14 residues long. The CDR3 DNA is TGTGCCAGCAGTTTACACAGTATGAACACTGAAGCTTTCTTT. It codes for CASSLHSMNTEAFF.

This clone was found once. The V call is TRBV6-1, the J call TRBJ1-4, with 7 bases that match TRBD1. Trimming removed 0 bases from V and 0 bases from J; junction bases left unmatched: 4. Germline CDR1 MNHNS, CDR2 SASEGT. The CDR3 has 17 amino acids. The CDR3: CASSEAGQGATNEKLFF. In DNA, the CDR3 is TGTGCCAGCAGTGAAGCCGGGCAGGGGGCAACTAATGAAAAACTGTTTTTT.

In its sample, this clone was seen once. The V and J genes are TRBV6-6 and TRBJ1-4; 7 bases line up with TRBD1. This CDR3 spans 15 amino acids. The V gene's germline CDR1 is MNHNY and CDR2 SVGAGI (reference sequence). Trimming removed 7 bases from V and 8 bases from J; junction bases left unmatched: 13. This chain's CDR3 is CASNRDRAGSEKLFF. Here the CDR3 DNA reads TGTGCCAGCAACAGAGACAGGGCAGGATCCGAAAAACTGTTTTTT.

This chain uses TRBV6-5 with TRBJ1-5, with 8 bases matching TRBD1. Trimming took 3 bases from V and 6 from J; bases not matched to a gene: 7. Germline V lookup: CDR1 MNHEY, CDR2 SVGAGI. The CDR3 spans 15 residues. The CDR3 is CASSYSQGARQPQHF. The CDR3 DNA follows: TGTGCCAGCAGTTATAGCCAGGGGGCGCGTCAGCCCCAGCATTTT.

CDR3 DNA: TGCGCCAGCAGCTTGGGCAGCTCTGGGGGCCCCACCGGGGAGCTGTTTTTT. Encoded protein: CASSLGSSGGPTGELFF. This sequence joins TRBV5-1 and TRBJ2-2; tentatively, D is TRBD1 (6 bases). Germline values: CDR1 SGHRS, CDR2 YFSETQ. V lost 0 bases, J lost 4 bases, and 16 bases lay in between. The CDR3 loop spans 17 amino acids.

The chain joins TRBV6-5 to TRBJ2-2; 8 nucleotides align to TRBD2. J lost 5 bases, V lost 4 bases, and 3 bases had no gene match. The germline V gene has CDR1 MNHEY and CDR2 SVGAGI. This CDR3 contains 14 residues. The CDR3 sequence: CASSSSGGTGELFF. The CDR3 coding sequence is TGTGCCAGCAGTTCCAGCGGGGGTACCGGGGAGCTGTTTTTT.

The CDR3 sequence: CASSYRDSNQPQHF. The CDR3 DNA follows: TGTGCCAGCAGTTACAGAGATAGCAATCAGCCCCAGCATTTT. The chain employs TRBV6-6 and TRBJ1-5; D uncertain. CDR1 and CDR2 from the germline V gene are MNHNY and SVGAGI (reference sequence). Between the trimmed V and J ends, which lost 2 bases and 0 bases, there was a span of 5 bases. The CDR3 runs 14 residues.

This sequence joins TRBV30 and TRBJ1-2; D may be TRBD1 (6 bases). Trimming removed 4 bases at V and 7 bases at J, with 22 bases between. The germline CDR1 and CDR2 sequences are GTSNPN and SVGIG (reference sequence). The CDR3 covers 15 residues. DNA of the CDR3: TGTGCCTGGATTCCGGGACACGGGTTCTTATTTGGCTACACCTTC. Protein: CAWIPGHGFLFGYTF.

This chain connects TRBV4-2 to TRBJ1-3; D may be TRBD1 (6 bases). V was trimmed by 1 base and J by 0 bases, leaving 16 bases between them. CDR3 size: 18 residues. CDR1 is LGHNA, CDR2 YNFKEQ, per germline. The CDR3 sequence is CASSQGEGGARSGNTIYF. DNA for the CDR3: TGTGCCAGCAGCCAAGGGGAGGGGGGGGCCCGCTCTGGAAACACCATATATTTT.

The chain is built from TRBV30 and TRBJ1-2, with no clear D. CDR3 length: 12 amino acids. V lost 1 base and J lost 7, with 10 bases in between. The germline CDR1 and CDR2 sequences are GTSNPN and SVGIG (reference sequence). In nucleotides, the CDR3 is TGTGCCTGGAGTGGAGTGAGGTTTGGCTACACCTTC. This sequence encodes CAWSGVRFGYTF.

The V gene is TRBV6-5, the J gene TRBJ1-2, with 8 bases fitting TRBD1. Trimming removed 4 bases from V and 7 bases from J; junction bases left unmatched: 11. The germline V gene encodes CDR1 MNHEY and CDR2 SVGAGI. This CDR3 has 15 residues. This CDR3 reads CASSSAGQGLSGYTF. CDR3 DNA sequence: TGTGCCAGCAGTTCCGCCGGACAGGGTTTAAGTGGCTACACCTTC.

This clone has only one observation. This CDR3 is CAWSGGLLQETQYF. CDR3 nucleotides: TGTGCCTGGAGTGGAGGACTACTCCAAGAGACCCAGTACTTC. The chain has TRBV30 and TRBJ2-5; D may be TRBD2 (6 bases). Germline CDR1 reads GTSNPN; CDR2 reads SVGIG (reference sequence). The CDR3 runs 14 residues. The V gene lost 1 base and the J gene lost 1 base, with 10 bases spanning the gap.

The J gene is TRBJ2-2, the V gene TRBV7-2; the D gene is possibly TRBD1 (6 bases). This CDR3 has 14 residues. Germline CDR1 reads SGHTA; CDR2 reads FQGNSA. V was shortened by 5 bases and J by 1 base, with 8 bases between the two germline ends. The CDR3 DNA sequence: TGTGCCAGCAGCACGGGACAGAACACCGGGGAGCTGTTTTTT. Residues: CASSTGQNTGELFF. Full variable domain (outside the CDR3, taken from reference TRBV7-2 and TRBJ2-2): GAGVSQSPSNKVTEKGKDVELRCDPISGHTALYWYRQSLGQGLEFLIYFQGNSAPDKSGLPSDRFSAERTGGSVSTLTIQRTQQEDSAVYLCASSTGQNTGELFFGEGSRLTVL.

This clone was picked up one time. V is TRBV13 and J is TRBJ2-7, with 10 positions matching TRBD2. There are 16 residues in the CDR3. Germline V lookup: CDR1 PRHDT, CDR2 FYEKMQ (reference sequence). Unmatched junction bases numbered 8, after V lost 1 base and J lost 5 bases. In DNA, the CDR3 is TGTGCCAGCAGCTTAGAGCCAGCGGGGGGGTCTGACGAGCAGTACTTC. This gives the protein CASSLEPAGGSDEQYF.

As to this clone: Compared with germline, one end of the junction differs, possibly owing to a read error. The V and J genes are TRBV6-5 and TRBJ2-7, with 7 bases matching TRBD1. The CDR3 contains 14 residues. The germline V gene has CDR1 MNHEY and CDR2 SVGAGI. CDR3 region: CASAASGQLGNVNF. In DNA, the CDR3 is TGTGCCAGCGCAGCCTCGGGACAGCTAGGGAACGTGAACTTC.

This clone came up once. The CDR3 protein is CASSDPRATGRYEQYF. The CDR3 nucleotides read TGTGCCAGCAGTGACCCCAGGGCCACAGGGAGATACGAGCAGTACTTC. The V and J genes are TRBV6-1 and TRBJ2-7, with a weak D call TRBD1 (6 bases). Deletions cut 3 bases from V and 4 bases from J, with 19 bases between. Germline lookup yields CDR1 MNHNS and CDR2 SASEGT. CDR3 length: 16 amino acids.

The chain couples TRBV28 to TRBJ1-6; 8 bases line up with TRBD1. V was pared by 5 bases and J by 9 bases, with 6 bases of the junction left unmatched. The germline gives CDR1 MDHEN, CDR2 SYDVKM. The CDR3 spans 14 residues. The CDR3 DNA reads TGTGCCAGCAGTGTGACAGGGGAAATTTCACCCCTCCACTTT. Translating it yields CASSVTGEISPLHF.

The gene calls are TRBV10-3 and TRBJ1-4, with 9 bases that match TRBD1. Unmatched junction bases numbered 11, after V lost 5 bases and J lost 7 bases. CDR1 is ENHRY and CDR2 is SYGVKD in the germline V gene. The CDR3 extends over 16 amino acids. The CDR3 loop reads CAISSPGQGSGEKLFF. CDR3 bases: TGTGCCATCAGTTCTCCGGGACAGGGCAGTGGTGAAAAACTGTTTTTT.

This chain joins TRBV2 and TRBJ1-3; perhaps TRBD1 as D (5 bases). This CDR3 has 16 amino acids. CDR1 and CDR2 from the germline V gene are SNHLY and FYNNEI. The germline V and J ends were trimmed by 6 bases and 0 bases, with 15 bases remaining between them. DNA for the CDR3: TGTGCCAGCAGGGGAGGGGCCTCAAGCTCTGGAAACACCATATATTTT. It encodes CASRGGASSSGNTIYF.

The CDR3 coding sequence is TGTGCCAGCAGTCCGGGGACTAGGGGGGTCTACGAGCAGTACTTC. This gives the protein CASSPGTRGVYEQYF. The chain has TRBV6-2 or TRBV6-3 and TRBJ2-7; 8 nucleotides align to TRBD2. The CDR3 spans 15 residues. With 5 bases clipped from V and 3 bases from J, the junction kept 9 bases outside the gene matches. Germline values: CDR1 MNHEY, CDR2 SVGEGT.

Points on this clone: Other DNA sequences from this sample encode an identical CDR3 as well. This sequence joins TRBV3-1 (or the pseudogene TRBV3-2) and TRBJ1-3; possible D gene TRBD1, 6 bases. This CDR3 has 14 residues. V was cut by 4 bases and J by 4 bases, with 11 bases left in between. Germline loops: CDR1 LGHDT, CDR2 YNNKEL (reference sequence). The CDR3 bases are TGTGCCAGCAGCCTACAGGGTTCCGGAAACACCATATATTTT. Translated, it gives CASSLQGSGNTIYF.

The J gene is TRBJ2-5, the V gene TRBV14; 8 bases are shared with TRBD2. The CDR3 has 14 amino acids. The V and J ends lost 5 bases and 3 bases, in that order; junction bases with no gene match: 5. Germline V lookup: CDR1 SGHDN, CDR2 FVKESK. The CDR3: CASSTGTSEETQYF. Written as DNA, the CDR3 is TGTGCCAGCAGCACCGGGACTAGTGAAGAGACCCAGTACTTC.

This chain connects TRBV18 to TRBJ1-5; maybe TRBD1 (6 bases). The CDR3 is 16 amino acids. Looked up from germline, CDR1 is KGHSH and CDR2 is LQKENI. V was pared by 3 bases and J by 3 bases, with 15 bases between. The CDR3 nucleotides read TGTGCCAGCTCACCCACGTCAGGGGTCACCAATCAGCCCCAGCATTTT. This translates into CASSPTSGVTNQPQHF.